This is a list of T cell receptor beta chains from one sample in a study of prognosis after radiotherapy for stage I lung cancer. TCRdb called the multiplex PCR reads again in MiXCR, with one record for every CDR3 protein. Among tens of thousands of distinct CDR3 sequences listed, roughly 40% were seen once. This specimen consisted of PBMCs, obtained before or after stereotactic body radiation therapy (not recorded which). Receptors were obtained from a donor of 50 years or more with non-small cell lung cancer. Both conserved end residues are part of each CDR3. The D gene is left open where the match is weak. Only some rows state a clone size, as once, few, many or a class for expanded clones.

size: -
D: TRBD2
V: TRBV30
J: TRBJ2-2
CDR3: CAWNSGANTGELFF
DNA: TGTGCCTGGAATAGCGGGGCGAACACCGGGGAGCTGTTTTTT

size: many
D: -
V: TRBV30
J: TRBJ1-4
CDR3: CAWSVLNEKLFF
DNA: TGTGCCTGGAGTGTACTAAATGAAAAACTGTTTTTT

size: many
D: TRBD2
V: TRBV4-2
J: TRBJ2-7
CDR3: CASSLTLIAGGSEQYF
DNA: TGTGCCAGCAGCCTAACCTTAATAGCGGGAGGCTCCGAGCAGTACTTC

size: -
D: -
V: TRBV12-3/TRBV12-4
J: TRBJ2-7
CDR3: CASSLELISYDQYF
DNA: TGTGCCAGCAGTCTAGAACTGATCTCCTACGATCAGTACTTC

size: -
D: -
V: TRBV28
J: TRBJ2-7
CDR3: CASSSRYEQYF
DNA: TGTGCCAGCAGTTCCAGGTACGAGCAGTACTTC

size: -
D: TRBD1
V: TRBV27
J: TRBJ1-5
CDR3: CASSLTGAGGPQHF
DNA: TGTGCCAGCAGTTTAACAGGGGCCGGGGGGCCCCAGCATTTT

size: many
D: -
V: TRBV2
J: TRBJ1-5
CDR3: CASSPESGNQPQHF
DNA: TGTGCCAGCAGTCCAGAATCCGGCAATCAGCCCCAGCATTTT

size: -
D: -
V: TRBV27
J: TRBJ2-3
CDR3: CASSLAGYTQYF
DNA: TGTGCCAGCAGTTTAGCGGGCTATACGCAGTATTTT

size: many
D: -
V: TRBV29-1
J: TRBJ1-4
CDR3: CSALDIRATNEKLFF
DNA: TGCAGCGCTCTGGACATAAGGGCAACTAATGAAAAACTGTTTTTT

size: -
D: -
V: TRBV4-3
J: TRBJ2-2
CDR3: CASSQGLRHEQYFGPNTGELFF
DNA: -

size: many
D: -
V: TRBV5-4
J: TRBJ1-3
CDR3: CASSLASGVGGNTIYF
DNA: TGTGCCAGCAGCTTGGCGTCAGGGGTCGGAGGAAACACCATATATTTT

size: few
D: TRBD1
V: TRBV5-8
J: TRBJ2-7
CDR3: CASSSVIFDRDNEQYF
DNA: TGTGCCAGCAGCTCCGTGATATTCGACAGGGACAACGAGCAGTACTTC

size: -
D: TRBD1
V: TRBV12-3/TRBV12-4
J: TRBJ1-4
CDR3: CASSLETGGQLFF
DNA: TGTGCCAGCAGTTTGGAGACAGGGGGCCAACTGTTTTTT

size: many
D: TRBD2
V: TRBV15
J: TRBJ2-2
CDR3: CATSRFWGGEETGELFF
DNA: TGTGCCACCAGCAGATTTTGGGGGGGTGAGGAAACCGGGGAGCTGTTTTTT

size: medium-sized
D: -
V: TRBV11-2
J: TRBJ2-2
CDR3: CASSLDGGKAGELFF
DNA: TGTGCCAGCAGCTTAGATGGCGGGAAGGCCGGGGAGCTGTTTTTT

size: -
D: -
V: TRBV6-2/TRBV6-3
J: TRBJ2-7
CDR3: CASSYELYEQYF
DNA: TGTGCCAGCAGTTACGAATTGTACGAGCAGTACTTC

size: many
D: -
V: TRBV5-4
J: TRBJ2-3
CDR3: CASSPWDSSTDTQYF
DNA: TGTGCCAGCAGCCCCTGGGACTCTAGCACAGATACGCAGTATTTT

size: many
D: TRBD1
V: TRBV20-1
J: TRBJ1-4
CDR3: CSASTGGALGEKLFF
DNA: TGCAGTGCTAGTACAGGGGGCGCTTTGGGTGAAAAACTGTTTTTT

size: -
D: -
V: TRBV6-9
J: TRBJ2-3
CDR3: CASSYGQTDTQYF
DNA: TGTGCCAGCAGTTACGGACAGACAGATACGCAGTATTTT

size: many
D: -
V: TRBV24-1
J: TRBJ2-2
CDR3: CATSDFTGGPGTGELFF
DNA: TGTGCCACCAGTGATTTTACGGGTGGGCCTGGCACCGGGGAGCTGTTTTTT

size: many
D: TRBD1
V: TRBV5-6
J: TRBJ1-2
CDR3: CASSLTGGDGYTF
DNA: TGTGCCAGCAGCTTGACAGGGGGAGATGGCTACACCTTC

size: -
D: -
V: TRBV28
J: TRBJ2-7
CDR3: CASTTPQGTLYEQYF
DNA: TGTGCCAGCACCACCCCGCAGGGGACCCTCTACGAGCAGTACTTC

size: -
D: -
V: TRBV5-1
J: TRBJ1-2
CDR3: CASSLDANGYTF
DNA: TGCGCCAGCAGCTTGGACGCAAATGGCTACACCTTC

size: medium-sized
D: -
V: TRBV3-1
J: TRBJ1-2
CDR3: CASSQRAGGNYGYTF
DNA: TGTGCCAGCAGCCAACGAGCGGGAGGGAACTATGGCTACACCTTC

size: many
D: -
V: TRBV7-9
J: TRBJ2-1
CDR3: CASSPYNEQFF
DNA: TGTGCCAGCAGCCCCTACAATGAGCAGTTCTTC

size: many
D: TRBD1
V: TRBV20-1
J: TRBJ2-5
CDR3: CSASNRGATTLLQETQYF
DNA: TGCAGTGCCTCTAACAGGGGGGCGACAACCCTGCTCCAAGAGACCCAGTACTTC

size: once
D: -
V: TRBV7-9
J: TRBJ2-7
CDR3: CASSTTKTGFGTYEQYF
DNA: TGTGCCAGCAGCACTACGAAGACAGGATTTGGAACCTACGAGCAGTACTTC

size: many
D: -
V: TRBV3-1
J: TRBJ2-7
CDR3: CASSSHISSYEQYF
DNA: TGTGCCAGCAGCTCGCATATTAGCTCCTACGAGCAGTACTTC

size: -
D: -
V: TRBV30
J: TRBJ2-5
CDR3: CAFSPYQETQYF
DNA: TGTGCCTTTTCACCCTACCAAGAGACCCAGTACTTC